Each of the 25 T cell receptor beta chains below was sequenced from the same sample in a study of blood T cell repertoires in COVID-19. Assay: immunoSEQ multiplex PCR; the TCRdb copy retains only in-frame clones and omits some. Of approximately 140,000 clones in the sample, about nine tenths were seen once. Sequencing used peripheral blood. The receptors derive from a woman aged 60-70 years with active or convalescent COVID-19.

The V and J genes are TRBV19 and TRBJ1-4, with 7 nucleotides matching TRBD1. CDR1 LNHDA and CDR2 SQIVND come from the germline V gene (reference sequence). The J segment lost 5 bases and the V segment lost 4 bases, leaving 13 bases of the junction unmatched. The CDR3 sequence is 17 residues long. DNA of the CDR3: TGTGCCAGTAGTACCCCCCCGGGACAGACCATCAATGAAAAACTGTTTTTT. It encodes CASSTPPGQTINEKLFF.

The chain couples TRBV19 to TRBJ2-6, with TRBD1 as a possible D gene (5 bases). Trimming removed 2 bases from V and 0 bases from J, with 8 bases in between. This CDR3 is 16 amino acids long. The germline gives CDR1 LNHDA, CDR2 SQIVND (reference sequence). The CDR3 bases are TGTGCCAGTAGTATACAGGGCAGCTCTGGGGCCAACGTCCTGACTTTC. Its protein product is CASSIQGSSGANVLTF. The full variable domain, with the rest looked up from reference TRBV19 and TRBJ2-6, is DGGITQSPKYLFRKEGQNVTLSCEQNLNHDAMYWYRQDPGQGLRLIYYSQIVNDFQKGDIAEGYSVSREKKESFPLTVTSAQKNPTAFYLCASSIQGSSGANVLTFGAGSRLTVL.

The chain uses TRBV3-1 (or the pseudogene TRBV3-2) and TRBJ2-1, with D perhaps matching TRBD1 (5 bases). V was pared by 4 bases and J by 8 bases, with 12 bases between. The CDR3 length is 13 residues. Germline CDR1 is LGHDT and CDR2 is YNNKEL (reference sequence). CDR3 sequence (DNA): TGTGCCAGCAGCCGTATTGTGGGGCATGAGCAGTTCTTC. It specifies CASSRIVGHEQFF.

V usage is TRBV6-6 and J usage is TRBJ1-2; D possibly corresponds to TRBD1 (5 bases). Per germline, CDR1 MNHNY and CDR2 SVGAGI (reference sequence). The CDR3 length is 14 residues. V gave up 1 base and J gave up 6 bases, with 12 bases separating them. CDR3 in amino acids: CASSYWSRVNGYTF. CDR3 DNA sequence: TGTGCCAGCAGTTACTGGTCCAGGGTAAATGGCTACACCTTC.

This chain connects TRBV5-6 to TRBJ2-1, with 14 positions matching TRBD2. The CDR3 has 17 residues. Germline lookup yields CDR1 SGHDT and CDR2 YYEEEE. V was pared by 4 bases and J by 10 bases, with 13 bases of the junction left unmatched. The CDR3 spells CASSGGAGTSGGQEQFF. CDR3 nucleotide sequence: TGTGCCAGCAGCGGAGGAGCCGGGACTAGCGGGGGCCAGGAGCAGTTCTTC.

This chain links TRBV5-5 with TRBJ2-3, with D unclear. From germline, CDR1 is SGHKS and CDR2 YYEKEE (reference sequence). V gave up 2 bases and J gave up 4 bases, with 8 bases separating them. The CDR3 totals 13 residues. CDR3 in DNA: TGTGCCAGCAGCTTCGGGTCCGCAGATACGCAGTATTTT. Amino acid sequence: CASSFGSADTQYF.

The V call is TRBV7-2, the J call TRBJ2-5; no clear D. Looked up from germline, CDR1 is SGHTA and CDR2 is FQGNSA. V shed 1 base and J shed 5 bases, with 11 bases lying between them. This CDR3 comprises 14 residues. CDR3 DNA sequence: TGTGCCAGCAGCTTAGGGCAGGTTGGGGAGACCCAGTACTTC. This codes for CASSLGQVGETQYF.

V and J are TRBV6-5 and TRBJ2-1, with D hard to call. Looked up from germline, CDR1 is MNHEY and CDR2 is SVGAGI. Between the trimmed V and J ends, which lost 7 bases and 4 bases, there was a span of 14 bases. The CDR3 runs 14 residues. The CDR3 loop is CASTSTYTYNEQFF. DNA of the CDR3: TGTGCCAGCACTTCTACGTATACTTACAATGAGCAGTTCTTC.

The CDR3 sequence is CASSQEAAQPQHF. In DNA form, the CDR3 reads TGCGCCAGCAGCCAAGAGGCGGCTCAGCCCCAGCATTTT. The chain is built from TRBV4-3 and TRBJ1-5; D not resolved. The CDR3 runs to 13 residues. V lost 0 bases and J 6 bases, leaving 6 bases between the germline ends. Germline-derived CDR1 and CDR2 are LGHNA and YSLEER.

This clone was seen a handful of times. The rearrangement links TRBV10-3 to TRBJ1-1; D is ambiguous. The CDR3 is 17 amino acids. Trimming removed 4 bases from V and 0 bases from J, with 18 bases in between. CDR1 and CDR2 (germline): ENHRY, SYGVKD. The CDR3 nucleotides read TGTGCCATCAGTGGGGCACCAAACCGAGCAATGAACACTGAAGCTTTCTTT. Translation: CAISGAPNRAMNTEAFF.

The chain links TRBV7-2 to TRBJ1-1; D ambiguous. The CDR3 consists of 14 residues. Trimming left V 2 bases short and J 2 bases short, with 9 bases between. Germline CDR1 is SGHTA and CDR2 is FQGNSA. The CDR3 sequence is CASSLIADNTEAFF. The CDR3 DNA reads TGTGCCAGCAGCTTAATTGCAGATAACACTGAAGCTTTCTTT.

V is TRBV14 and J is TRBJ1-6; no clear D gene. The CDR3 totals 14 residues. The ends were cut back, 1 base at V and 5 bases at J, with 6 bases in the middle. Per the germline V gene, CDR1 is SGHDN and CDR2 is FVKESK. The DNA of the CDR3 is TGTGCCAGCAGCCAAGTGCGCGATAATTCACCCCTCCACTTT. Residues: CASSQVRDNSPLHF.

The CDR3 loop is CASSQDFKGNTIYF. The CDR3 nucleotides are TGCGCCAGCAGCCAAGATTTTAAGGGGAACACCATATATTTT. This chain links TRBV4-3 with TRBJ1-3; perhaps TRBD1 as D (5 bases). The CDR3 is made up of 14 amino acids. V shed 0 bases and J shed 7 bases, with 10 bases lying between them. The germline CDR1 and CDR2 sequences are LGHNA and YSLEER.

The chain uses TRBV7-2 and TRBJ1-1; D is uncertain. The CDR3 loop spans 16 amino acids. The germline V gene encodes CDR1 SGHTA and CDR2 FQGNSA. Trimming pared 0 bases from V and 1 base from J, leaving 12 bases between. Here the CDR3 reads CASSLALLRQNTEAFF. The CDR3 DNA reads TGTGCCAGCAGCTTAGCCCTATTACGACAGAACACTGAAGCTTTCTTT.

CDR3 DNA: TGCGCCAGCAGCCATGGATGGGGGGACAGGGGAGGAAACACCATATATTTT. Protein: CASSHGWGDRGGNTIYF. This chain connects TRBV4-3 to TRBJ1-3; 10 bases align to TRBD1. Trimming took 3 bases from V and 4 from J; bases not matched to a gene: 9. The CDR3 loop spans 17 amino acids. Germline CDR1 LGHNA, CDR2 YSLEER.

This clone came up many times. V usage is TRBV5-1 and J usage is TRBJ2-7; D ambiguous. The germline V gene encodes CDR1 SGHRS and CDR2 YFSETQ. V was clipped by 1 base and J by 3 bases, with 8 bases between them. The CDR3 runs 13 residues. The CDR3 region is CASSLWANYEQYF. DNA of the CDR3: TGCGCCAGCAGCTTGTGGGCAAACTACGAGCAGTACTTC.

The chain employs TRBV5-1 and TRBJ1-4, with 7 bases matching TRBD1. CDR1 SGHRS and CDR2 YFSETQ come from the germline V gene. The CDR3 is made up of 16 amino acids. V lost 4 bases, J lost 0 bases, and 6 bases stayed unmatched. The CDR3 bases are TGCGCCAGCAGCACCGGACAGGTCTCAACTAATGAAAAACTGTTTTTT. Residues: CASSTGQVSTNEKLFF.

This chain uses TRBV19 with TRBJ1-2; 7 bases line up with TRBD1. V shed 5 bases and J 7 bases; nucleotides not matched to a gene: 7. From germline, CDR1 is LNHDA and CDR2 SQIVND (reference sequence). The length of the CDR3 is 13 residues. The CDR3 DNA sequence: TGTGCCAGTAGTGCTACAGGGGTGTCTGGCTACACCTTC. Translating gives CASSATGVSGYTF.

The chain is built from TRBV6-6 and TRBJ2-7; possible D gene TRBD1, 6 bases. CDR3 length: 13 amino acids. V was trimmed by 7 bases and J by 2 bases, leaving 12 bases between them. Germline CDR1 is MNHNY and CDR2 is SVGAGI (reference sequence). Written as DNA, the CDR3 is TGTGCCAGCAACGTCAGGGGTACCTACGAGCAGTACTTC. Protein product: CASNVRGTYEQYF.

The genes are TRBV18 and TRBJ2-2; TRBD1 might be the D (6 bases). With 1 base removed from V and 1 base from J, the gap between germline ends came to 7 bases. This CDR3 contains 15 residues. CDR1 KGHSH and CDR2 LQKENI come from the germline V gene. The CDR3 spells CASSPQQGNTGELFF. CDR3 coding DNA: TGTGCCAGCTCACCACAACAGGGGAACACCGGGGAGCTGTTTTTT. Combining the CDR3 with reference TRBV18 and TRBJ2-2 gives the whole variable domain NAGVMQNPRHLVRRRGQEARLRCSPMKGHSHVYWYRQLPEEGLKFMVYLQKENIIDESGMPKERFSAEFPKEGPSILRIQQVVRGDSAAYFCASSPQQGNTGELFFGEGSRLTVL.

In this sample, this clone turned up once. The chain joins TRBV9 to TRBJ2-2; 8 nucleotides align to TRBD2. The CDR3 runs 16 residues. Germline V CDR1 and CDR2: SGDLS, YYNGEE. The V and J ends lost 2 bases and 2 bases, in that order; junction bases with no gene match: 5. The CDR3 bases are TGTGCCAGCAGCGTTCTAAGCGGGGGAAACACCGGGGAGCTGTTTTTT. This gives the protein CASSVLSGGNTGELFF. The complete variable domain, with remaining parts taken from reference TRBV9 and TRBJ2-2, reads DSGVTQTPKHLITATGQRVTLRCSPRSGDLSVYWYQQSLDQGLQFLIQYYNGEERAKGNILERFSAQQFPDLHSELNLSSLELGDSALYFCASSVLSGGNTGELFFGEGSRLTVL.

This chain links TRBV11-3 with TRBJ2-1, with TRBD1 matching over 10 bases. This CDR3 contains 14 residues. Germline V gene data show CDR1 as SGHNT and CDR2 as YENEEA. The V and J ends lost 6 bases and 8 bases, in that order; junction bases with no gene match: 7. The CDR3 here is CASSWGQGRDEQFF. CDR3 DNA: TGTGCCAGCAGTTGGGGACAGGGGAGGGATGAGCAGTTCTTC. Complete variable domain (other parts from reference TRBV11-3 and TRBJ2-1): EAGVVQSPRYKIIEKKQPVAFWCNPISGHNTLYWYLQNLGQGPELLIRYENEEAVDDSQLPKDRFSAERLKGVDSTLKIQPAELGDSAVYLCASSWGQGRDEQFFGPGTRLTVL.

This chain joins TRBV4-1 and TRBJ2-7; 7 nucleotides align to TRBD2. The J segment lost 6 bases and the V segment lost 1 base, leaving 3 bases of the junction unmatched. Per germline, CDR1 MGHRA and CDR2 YSYEKL. The CDR3 runs to 13 residues. CDR3 amino acids: CASSQGRGSEQYF. DNA of the CDR3: TGCGCCAGCAGCCAAGGGCGGGGGTCCGAGCAGTACTTC.

The V and J genes are TRBV10-3 and TRBJ1-1; D remains unclear. Looked up from germline, CDR1 is ENHRY and CDR2 is SYGVKD. The CDR3 extends over 14 amino acids. With 0 bases removed from V and 3 bases from J, the gap between germline ends came to 8 bases. The CDR3 sequence: CAISESGSYTEAFF. CDR3 coding DNA: TGTGCCATCAGTGAGTCTGGCTCGTACACTGAAGCTTTCTTT.

The gene calls are TRBV5-3 and TRBJ2-5; TRBD1 matches at 8 bases. TRBV5-3 counts as an open reading frame of uncertain function. CDR3 length: 17 residues. With V trimmed by 1 base and J by 1 base, 9 bases remained unmatched. CDR3 region: CARSLSDPDRVQETQYF. The CDR3 DNA reads TGTGCCAGAAGCTTGTCTGACCCGGACAGGGTCCAAGAGACCCAGTACTTC.